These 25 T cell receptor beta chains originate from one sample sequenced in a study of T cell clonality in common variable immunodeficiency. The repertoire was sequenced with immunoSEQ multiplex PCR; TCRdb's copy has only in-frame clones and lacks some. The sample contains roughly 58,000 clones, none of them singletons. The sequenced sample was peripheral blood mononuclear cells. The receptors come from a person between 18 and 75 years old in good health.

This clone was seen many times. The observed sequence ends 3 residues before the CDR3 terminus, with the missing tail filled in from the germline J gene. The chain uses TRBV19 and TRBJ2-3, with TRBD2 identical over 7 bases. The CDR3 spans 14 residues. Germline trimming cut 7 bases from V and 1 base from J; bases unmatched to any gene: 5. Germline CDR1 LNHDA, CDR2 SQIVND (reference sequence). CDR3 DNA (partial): TGTGCCAGTAAGACTAGCACCGGCACAGATACG. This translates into CASKTSTGTDT. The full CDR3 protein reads CASKTSTGTDTQYF.

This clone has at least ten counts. The CDR3 here is CASSRPAQGPTYNEQFF. The sequenced CDR3 bases are TGTGCCAGCAGCCGACCCGCGCAGGGGCCAACCTACAATGAG. This sequence joins TRBV4-2 and TRBJ2-1, with D possibly being TRBD1 (6 bases). The read finishes 3 residues shy of the CDR3 end, and the germline J gene is used to complete it. Germline CDR1 LGHNA, CDR2 YNFKEQ. CDR3 length: 17 amino acids. V lost 4 bases, J lost 2 bases, and 18 bases lay in between.

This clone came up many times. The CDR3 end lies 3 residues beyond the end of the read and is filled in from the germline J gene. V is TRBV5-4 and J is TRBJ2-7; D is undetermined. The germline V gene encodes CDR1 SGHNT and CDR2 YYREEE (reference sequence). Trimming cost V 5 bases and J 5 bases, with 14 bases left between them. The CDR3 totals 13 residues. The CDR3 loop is CASRGQGLHEQYF. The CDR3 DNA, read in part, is TGTGCCAGCAGAGGGCAAGGGCTCCACGAG.

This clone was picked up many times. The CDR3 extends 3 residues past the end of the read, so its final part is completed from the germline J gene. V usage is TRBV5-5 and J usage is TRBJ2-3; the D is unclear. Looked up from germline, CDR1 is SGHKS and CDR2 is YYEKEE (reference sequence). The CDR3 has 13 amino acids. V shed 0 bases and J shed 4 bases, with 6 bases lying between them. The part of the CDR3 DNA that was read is TGTGCCAGCAGCTTGGAGAGCGCAGATACG. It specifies CASSLESADT. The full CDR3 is CASSLESADTQYF.

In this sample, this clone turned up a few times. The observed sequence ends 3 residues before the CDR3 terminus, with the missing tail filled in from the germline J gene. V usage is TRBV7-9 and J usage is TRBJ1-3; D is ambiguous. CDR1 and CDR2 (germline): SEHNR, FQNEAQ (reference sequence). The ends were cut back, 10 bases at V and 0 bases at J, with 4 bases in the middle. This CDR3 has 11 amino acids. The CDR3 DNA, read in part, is TGTGCCACCTACTCTGGAAACACC. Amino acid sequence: CATYSGNT. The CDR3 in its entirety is CATYSGNTIYF.

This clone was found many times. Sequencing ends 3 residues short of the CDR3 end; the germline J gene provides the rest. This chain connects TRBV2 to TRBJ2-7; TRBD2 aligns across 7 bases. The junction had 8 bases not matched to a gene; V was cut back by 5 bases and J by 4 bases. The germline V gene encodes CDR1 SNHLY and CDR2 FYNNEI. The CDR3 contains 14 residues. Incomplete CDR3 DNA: TGTGCCAGCAGTCTGGCGGGAGAGGGATACGAG. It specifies CASSLAGEGYE. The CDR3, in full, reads CASSLAGEGYEQYF.

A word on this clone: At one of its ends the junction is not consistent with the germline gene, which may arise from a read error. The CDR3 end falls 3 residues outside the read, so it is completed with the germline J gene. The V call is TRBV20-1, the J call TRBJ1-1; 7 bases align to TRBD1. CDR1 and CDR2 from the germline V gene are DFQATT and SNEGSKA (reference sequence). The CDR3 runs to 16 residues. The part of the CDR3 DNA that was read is TGCAGTGCTCGCCGTCCCGGGACAGAAATGAACGCTGAA. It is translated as CSARRPGTEMNAE. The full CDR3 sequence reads CSARRPGTEMNAEAFF.

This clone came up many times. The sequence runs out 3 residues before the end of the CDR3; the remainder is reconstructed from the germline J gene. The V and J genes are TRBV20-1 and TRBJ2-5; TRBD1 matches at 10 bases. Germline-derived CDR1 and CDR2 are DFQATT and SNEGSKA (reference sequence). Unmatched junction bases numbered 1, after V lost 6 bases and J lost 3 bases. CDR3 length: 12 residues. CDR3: CSAGTGEETQYF. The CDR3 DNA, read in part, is TGCAGTGCAGGGACAGGGGAAGAGACC.

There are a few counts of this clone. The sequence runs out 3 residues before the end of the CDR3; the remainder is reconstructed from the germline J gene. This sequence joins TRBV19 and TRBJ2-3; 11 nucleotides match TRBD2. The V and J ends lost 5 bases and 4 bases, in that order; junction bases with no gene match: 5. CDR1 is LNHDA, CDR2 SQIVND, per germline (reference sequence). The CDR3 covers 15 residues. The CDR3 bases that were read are TGTGCCAGTAGTCTTAGCGGGGGGGAATCAGATACG. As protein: CASSLSGGESDT. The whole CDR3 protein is CASSLSGGESDTQYF.

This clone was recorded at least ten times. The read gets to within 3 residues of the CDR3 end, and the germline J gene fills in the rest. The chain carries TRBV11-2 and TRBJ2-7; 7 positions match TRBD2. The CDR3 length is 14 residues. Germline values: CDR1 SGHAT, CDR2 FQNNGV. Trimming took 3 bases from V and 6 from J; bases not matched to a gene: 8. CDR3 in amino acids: CASSLGGFDGEQYF. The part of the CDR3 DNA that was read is TGTGCCAGCAGCTTGGGGGGGTTCGATGGCGAG.

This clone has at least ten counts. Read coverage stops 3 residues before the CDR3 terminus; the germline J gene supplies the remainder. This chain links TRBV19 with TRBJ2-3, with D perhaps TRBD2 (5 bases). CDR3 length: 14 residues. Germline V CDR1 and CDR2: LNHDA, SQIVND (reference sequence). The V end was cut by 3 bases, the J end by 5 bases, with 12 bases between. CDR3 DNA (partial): TGTGCCAGTAGTATCGGGGTGGGTCGAGATACG. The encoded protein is CASSIGVGRDT. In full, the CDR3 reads CASSIGVGRDTQYF.

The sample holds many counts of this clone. CDR3 bases read: TGCAGCGTCGACCCGGGACAGGGCTACGAG. The encoded protein is CSVDPGQGYE. The whole CDR3 region reads CSVDPGQGYEQYF. The chain couples TRBV29-1 to TRBJ2-7, with 9 bases aligning to TRBD1. With the read ending 3 residues before the CDR3 end, the germline J gene is used to fill in that end. The V gene's germline CDR1 is SQVTM and CDR2 ANQGSEA. V lost 6 bases to trimming and J lost 3 bases; unmatched junction nucleotides: 6. The CDR3 runs to 13 residues.

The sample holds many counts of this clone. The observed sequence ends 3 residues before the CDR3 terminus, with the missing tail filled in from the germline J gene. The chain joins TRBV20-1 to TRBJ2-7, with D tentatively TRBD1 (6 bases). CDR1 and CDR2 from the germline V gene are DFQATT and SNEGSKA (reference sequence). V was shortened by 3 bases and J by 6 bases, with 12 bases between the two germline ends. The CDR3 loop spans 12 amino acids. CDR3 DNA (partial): TGCAGTGCTAGCTATCAGGGGACCGAG. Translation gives CSASYQGTE. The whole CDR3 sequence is CSASYQGTEQYF.

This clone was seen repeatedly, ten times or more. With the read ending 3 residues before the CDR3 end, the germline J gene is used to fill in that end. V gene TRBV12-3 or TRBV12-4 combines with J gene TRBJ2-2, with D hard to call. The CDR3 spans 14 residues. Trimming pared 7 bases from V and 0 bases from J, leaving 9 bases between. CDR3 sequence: CASTNDTNTGELFF. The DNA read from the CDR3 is TGTGCCAGCACCAACGACACGAACACCGGGGAG.

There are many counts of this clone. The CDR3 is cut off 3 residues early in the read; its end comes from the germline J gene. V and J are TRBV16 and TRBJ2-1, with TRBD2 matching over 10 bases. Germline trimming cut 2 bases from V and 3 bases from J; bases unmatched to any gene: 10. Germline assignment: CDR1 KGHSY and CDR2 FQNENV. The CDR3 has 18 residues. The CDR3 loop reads CASSQKMSGGGIYNEQFF. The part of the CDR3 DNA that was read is TGTGCCAGCAGCCAAAAGATGAGCGGGGGGGGGATCTACAATGAG.

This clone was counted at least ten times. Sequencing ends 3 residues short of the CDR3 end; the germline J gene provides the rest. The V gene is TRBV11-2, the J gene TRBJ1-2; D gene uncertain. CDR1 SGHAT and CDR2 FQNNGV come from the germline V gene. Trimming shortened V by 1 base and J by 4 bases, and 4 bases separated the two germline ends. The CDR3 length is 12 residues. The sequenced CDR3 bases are TGTGCCAGCAGCTTAGGTCTCTATGGC. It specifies CASSLGLYG. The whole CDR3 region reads CASSLGLYGYTF. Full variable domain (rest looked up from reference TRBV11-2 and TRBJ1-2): EAGVAQSPRYKIIEKRQSVAFWCNPISGHATLYWYQQILGQGPKLLIQFQNNGVVDDSQLPKDRFSAERLKGVDSTLKIQPAKLEDSAVYLCASSLGLYGYTFGSGTRLTVV.

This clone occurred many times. CDR3 amino acids: CASSPDRGDYGYTF. CDR3 DNA, as far as it was read: TGTGCCAGCTCACCGGACAGAGGAGACTATGGC. The rearrangement uses TRBV18 and TRBJ1-2; D possibly corresponds to TRBD1 (6 bases). The CDR3 end is not reached by the read, which stops 3 residues before it; the germline J gene fills it in. Germline CDR1 reads KGHSH; CDR2 reads LQKENI. This CDR3 contains 14 residues. Trimming cost V 3 bases and J 3 bases, with 11 bases left between them.

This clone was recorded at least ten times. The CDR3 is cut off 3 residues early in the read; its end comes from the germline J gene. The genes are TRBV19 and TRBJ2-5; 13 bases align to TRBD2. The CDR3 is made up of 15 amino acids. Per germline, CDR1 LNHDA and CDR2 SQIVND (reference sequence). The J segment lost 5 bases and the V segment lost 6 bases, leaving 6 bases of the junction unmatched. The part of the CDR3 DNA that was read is TGTGCCAGTAGCACTAGCGGGAGGGGAGGGGAGACC. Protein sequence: CASSTSGRGGET. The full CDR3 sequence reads CASSTSGRGGETQYF. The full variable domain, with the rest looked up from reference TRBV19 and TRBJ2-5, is DGGITQSPKYLFRKEGQNVTLSCEQNLNHDAMYWYRQDPGQGLRLIYYSQIVNDFQKGDIAEGYSVSREKKESFPLTVTSAQKNPTAFYLCASSTSGRGGETQYFGPGTRLLVL.

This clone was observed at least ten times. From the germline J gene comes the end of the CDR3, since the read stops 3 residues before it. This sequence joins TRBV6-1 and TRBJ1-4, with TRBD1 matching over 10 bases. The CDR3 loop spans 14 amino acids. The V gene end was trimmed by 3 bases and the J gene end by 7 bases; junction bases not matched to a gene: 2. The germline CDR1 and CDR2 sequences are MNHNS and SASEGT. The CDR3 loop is CASSDWDRGEKLFF. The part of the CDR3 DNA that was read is TGTGCCAGCAGTGACTGGGACAGGGGTGAAAAA.

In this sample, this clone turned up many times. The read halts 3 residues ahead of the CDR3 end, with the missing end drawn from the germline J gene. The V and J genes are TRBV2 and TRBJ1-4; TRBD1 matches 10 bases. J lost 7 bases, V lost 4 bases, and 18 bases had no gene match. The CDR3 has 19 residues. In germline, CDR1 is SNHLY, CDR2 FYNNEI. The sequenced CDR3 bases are TGTGCCAGCAGTGGAAGACATGGACAGGGGGATGTAGTAGTTGAAAAA. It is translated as CASSGRHGQGDVVVEK. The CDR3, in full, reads CASSGRHGQGDVVVEKLFF.

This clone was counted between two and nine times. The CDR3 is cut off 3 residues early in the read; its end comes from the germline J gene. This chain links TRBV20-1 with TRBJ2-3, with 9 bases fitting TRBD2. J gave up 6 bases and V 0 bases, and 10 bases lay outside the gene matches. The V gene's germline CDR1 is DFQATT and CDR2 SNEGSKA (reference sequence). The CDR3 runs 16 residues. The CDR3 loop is CSARDQAGGPLDTQYF. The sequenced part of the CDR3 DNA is TGCAGTGCTAGAGATCAGGCGGGAGGGCCCTTGGATACG.

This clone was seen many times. The CDR3 region is CASSMQGITRTGELFF. The DNA read from the CDR3 is TGTGCCAGTAGTATGCAGGGGATAACGAGGACCGGGGAG. The V call is TRBV19, the J call TRBJ2-2; D might be TRBD1 (6 bases). Sequencing ends 3 residues short of the CDR3 end; the germline J gene provides the rest. Trimming cost V 3 bases and J 5 bases, with 16 bases left between them. From germline, CDR1 is LNHDA and CDR2 SQIVND (reference sequence). The CDR3 contains 16 residues.

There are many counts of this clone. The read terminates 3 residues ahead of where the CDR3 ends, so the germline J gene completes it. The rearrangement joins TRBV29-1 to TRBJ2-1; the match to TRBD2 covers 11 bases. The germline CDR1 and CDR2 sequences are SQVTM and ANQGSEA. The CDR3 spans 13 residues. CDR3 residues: CSHSSGRHNEQFF. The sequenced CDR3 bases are TGCAGTCATTCTAGCGGGAGGCACAATGAG.

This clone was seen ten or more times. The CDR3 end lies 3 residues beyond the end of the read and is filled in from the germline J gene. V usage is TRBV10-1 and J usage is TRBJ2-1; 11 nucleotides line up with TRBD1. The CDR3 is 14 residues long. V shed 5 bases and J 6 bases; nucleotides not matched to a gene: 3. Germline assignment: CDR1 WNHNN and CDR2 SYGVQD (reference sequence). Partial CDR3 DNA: TGCGCCAGCAGTCGGGACAGGGGGGTCAATGAG. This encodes CASSRDRGVNE. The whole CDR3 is CASSRDRGVNEQFF.

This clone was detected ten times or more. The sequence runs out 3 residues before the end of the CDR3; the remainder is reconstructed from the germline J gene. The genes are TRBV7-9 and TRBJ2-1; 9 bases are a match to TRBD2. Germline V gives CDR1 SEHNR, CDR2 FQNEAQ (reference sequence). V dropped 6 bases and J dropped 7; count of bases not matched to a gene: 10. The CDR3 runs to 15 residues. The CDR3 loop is CASRIAGAEGNEQFF. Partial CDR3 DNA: TGTGCCAGCAGAATAGCGGGAGCTGAAGGGAATGAG. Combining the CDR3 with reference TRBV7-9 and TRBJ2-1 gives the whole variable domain DTGVSQNPRHKITKRGQNVTFRCDPISEHNRLYWYRQTLGQGPEFLTYFQNEAQLEKSRLLSDRFSAERPKGSFSTLEIQRTEQGDSAMYLCASRIAGAEGNEQFFGPGTRLTVL.